This T cell receptor beta chain was retrieved from a study of CD8 T cells in Susac syndrome. Reverse transcription of about 0.45 to 1 ug RNA used random hexamers. TCRdb passed the immunoSEQ multiplex PCR reads through MiXCR, listing each CDR3 protein once. The sample lists hundreds of thousands of distinct CDR3 sequences, approximately 95% occurring once. This clonotype was detected only once. The CDR3 loop spans 14 amino acids. Trimming shortened V by 2 bases and J by 5 bases, and 12 bases separated the two germline ends. Germline CDR1 reads SEHNR; CDR2 reads FQNEAQ (reference sequence). This sequence was found in a human donor with multiple sclerosis. Sequencing used CD4+ T cells from PBMCs. This chain links TRBV7-9 with TRBJ2-5; D is unresolved. The CDR3 is CASSLIPPLETQYF. The CDR3 DNA follows: TGTGCCAGCAGCTTAATACCTCCGCTGGAGACCCAGTACTTC.